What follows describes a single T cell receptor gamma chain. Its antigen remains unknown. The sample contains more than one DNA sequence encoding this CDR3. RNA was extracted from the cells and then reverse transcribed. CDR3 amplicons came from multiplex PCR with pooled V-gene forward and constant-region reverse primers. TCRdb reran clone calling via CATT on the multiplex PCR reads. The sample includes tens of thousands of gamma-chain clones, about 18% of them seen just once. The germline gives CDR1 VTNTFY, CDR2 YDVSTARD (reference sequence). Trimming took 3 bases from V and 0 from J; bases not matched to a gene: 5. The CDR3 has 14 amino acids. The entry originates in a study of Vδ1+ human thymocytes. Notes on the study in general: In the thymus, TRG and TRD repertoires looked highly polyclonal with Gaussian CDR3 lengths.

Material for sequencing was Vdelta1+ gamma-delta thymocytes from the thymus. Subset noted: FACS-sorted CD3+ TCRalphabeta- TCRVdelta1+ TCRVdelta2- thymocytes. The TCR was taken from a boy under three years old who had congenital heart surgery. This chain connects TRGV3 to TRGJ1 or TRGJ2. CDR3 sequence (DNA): TGTGCCACCTGGGACGGACGGAATTATTATAAGAAACTCTTT. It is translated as CATWDGRNYYKKLF.